This TCR beta chain was observed in a study of molecular identifiers for immune sequencing clone quantification. This clonotype has more than one count but fewer than ten. From the PCR reads, TCRdb called clonotypes with MiXCR, one entry per CDR3 protein. The table has 490,000 or so distinct CDR3 sequences, about 26% seen once. This receptor was obtained from a human donor in good health. Some libraries in this study had Jurkat cell RNA spiked in. Material: naive CD8+ T cells from blood, with Jurkat cell RNA spiked in. Subset in this sample: FACS-sorted CD8+CD4-CCR7+CD45RA+ naive T cells.

CDR3: CASSLTPSGGLGDTQYF. Here the CDR3 DNA reads TGTGCCAGCAGCTTAACCCCGTCGGGGGGGCTGGGAGATACGCAGTATTTT. The chain uses TRBV7-2 and TRBJ2-3; 8 nucleotides agree with TRBD2. The germline V gene encodes CDR1 SGHTA and CDR2 FQGNSA. The CDR3 is 17 amino acids. The J segment lost 5 bases and the V segment lost 2 bases, leaving 12 bases of the junction unmatched.